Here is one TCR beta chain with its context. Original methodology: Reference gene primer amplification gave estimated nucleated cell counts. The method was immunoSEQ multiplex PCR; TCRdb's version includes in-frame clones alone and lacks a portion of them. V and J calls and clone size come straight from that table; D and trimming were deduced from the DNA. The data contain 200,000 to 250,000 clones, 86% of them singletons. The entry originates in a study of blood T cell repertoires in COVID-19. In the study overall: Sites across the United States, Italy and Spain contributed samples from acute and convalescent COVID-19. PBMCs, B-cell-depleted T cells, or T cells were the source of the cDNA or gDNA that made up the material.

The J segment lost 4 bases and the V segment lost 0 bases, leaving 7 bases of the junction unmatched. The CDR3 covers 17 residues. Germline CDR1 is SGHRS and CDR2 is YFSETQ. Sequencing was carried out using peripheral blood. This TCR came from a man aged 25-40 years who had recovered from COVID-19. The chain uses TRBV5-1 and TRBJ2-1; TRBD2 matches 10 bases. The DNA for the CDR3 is TGCGCCAGCAGCTTGGAGGGGGGACTAGCGTTATACAATGAGCAGTTCTTC. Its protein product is CASSLEGGLALYNEQFF. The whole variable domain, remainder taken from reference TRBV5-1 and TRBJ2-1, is KAGVTQTPRYLIKTRGQQVTLSCSPISGHRSVSWYQQTPGQGLQFLFEYFSETQRNKGNFPGRFSGRQFSNSRSEMNVSTLELGDSALYLCASSLEGGLALYNEQFFGPGTRLTVL.